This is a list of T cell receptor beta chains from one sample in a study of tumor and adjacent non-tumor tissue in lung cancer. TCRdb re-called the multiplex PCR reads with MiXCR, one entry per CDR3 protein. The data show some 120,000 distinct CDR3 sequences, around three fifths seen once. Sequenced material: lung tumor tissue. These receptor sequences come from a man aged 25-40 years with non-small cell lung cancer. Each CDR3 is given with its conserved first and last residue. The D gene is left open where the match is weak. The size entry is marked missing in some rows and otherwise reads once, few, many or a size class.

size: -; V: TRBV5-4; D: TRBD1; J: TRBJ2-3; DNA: TGTGCCCGCAGCTTGAGACGACAGGGTGCAGATACGCAGTATTTT; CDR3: CARSLRRQGADTQYF
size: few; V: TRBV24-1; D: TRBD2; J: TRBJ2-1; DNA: TGTGCCACCAGTAAATCGAGCGGGAGAATCGATGAGCAGTTCTTC; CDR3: CATSKSSGRIDEQFF
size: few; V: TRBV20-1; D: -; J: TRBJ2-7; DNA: TGCAGTGTTACCGACGGTTTTACCTACGAGCAGTACTTC; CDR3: CSVTDGFTYEQYF
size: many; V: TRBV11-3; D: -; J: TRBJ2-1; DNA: TGTGCCAGCAGCTTAGAGGGGGAACGGGAGTACAATGAGCAGTTCTTC; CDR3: CASSLEGEREYNEQFF
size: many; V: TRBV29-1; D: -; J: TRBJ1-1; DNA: TGCAGCGTTGGTAAGGGGGGAGACACTGAAGCTTTCTTT; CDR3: CSVGKGGDTEAFF
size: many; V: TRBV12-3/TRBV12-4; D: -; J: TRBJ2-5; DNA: TGTGCCAGCACCGGGAGTTACCAAGAGACCCAGTACTTC; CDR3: CASTGSYQETQYF
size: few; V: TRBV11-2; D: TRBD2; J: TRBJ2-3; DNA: TGTGCCGGCAGTCCTCTGTGGACTAGCGGTTCAGATACGCAGTATTTT; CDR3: CAGSPLWTSGSDTQYF
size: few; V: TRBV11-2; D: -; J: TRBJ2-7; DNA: TGTGCCAGCAGCTCACTGGGGGATTACGAGCAGTACTTC; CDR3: CASSSLGDYEQYF
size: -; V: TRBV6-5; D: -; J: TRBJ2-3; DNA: TGTGCCAGCAGCGTGGTTCGGGTGACAGATACGCAGTGTTTT; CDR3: CASSVVRVTDTQCF
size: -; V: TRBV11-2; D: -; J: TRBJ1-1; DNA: TGTACCAGCAGCCCCCGGACTGGGGGAACTGAAGCTTTCTTT; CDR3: CTSSPRTGGTEAFF
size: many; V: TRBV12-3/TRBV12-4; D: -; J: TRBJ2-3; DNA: TGTGCCAGCAGTTTTGGCAGCACAGATACGCAGTATTTT; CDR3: CASSFGSTDTQYF
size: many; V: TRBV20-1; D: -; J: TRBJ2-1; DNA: TGCAGTGCTAGACTCCCGGCGGGTGACTACAATGAGCAGTTCTTC; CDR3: CSARLPAGDYNEQFF
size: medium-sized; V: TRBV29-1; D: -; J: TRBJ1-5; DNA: TGCAGCGTGAGGGATCAGCCCCAGCATTTT; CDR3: CSVRDQPQHF
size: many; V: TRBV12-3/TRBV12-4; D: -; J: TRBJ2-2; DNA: TGTGCCAGCAGTTTTGAAGGCAGGGGAAACACCGGGGAGCTGTTTTTT; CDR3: CASSFEGRGNTGELFF
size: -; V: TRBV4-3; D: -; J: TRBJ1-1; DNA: TGCGCCAGCAGCCAGGGGGTTAATGGGGCTTTCTTT; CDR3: CASSQGVNGAFF
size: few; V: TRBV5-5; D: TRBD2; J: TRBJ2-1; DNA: TGTGCCAACAGCTCGACTAGCGGGGCCTCCCTTGGGCAGTTCTTC; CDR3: CANSSTSGASLGQFF
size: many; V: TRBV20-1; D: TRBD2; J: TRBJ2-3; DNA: TGCAGTGCTAGAGTGGCAAGCGGGGGGGAAAATACGCAGTATTTT; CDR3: CSARVASGGENTQYF
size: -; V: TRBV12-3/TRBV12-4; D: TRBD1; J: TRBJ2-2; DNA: TGTGCCAGCAGTTTAAGGACAGGGGTGTCCGGGGAGATGTTTTTT; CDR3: CASSLRTGVSGEMFF
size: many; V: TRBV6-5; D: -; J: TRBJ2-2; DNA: TGTGCCAGCAGTTACATCGGGGTATCCACCGGGGAGCTGTTTTTT; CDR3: CASSYIGVSTGELFF
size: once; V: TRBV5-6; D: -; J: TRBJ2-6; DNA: TGTGCCAGCAACTTGGGTGGCTCTGGGGCCAACGTCCTGACTTTC; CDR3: CASNLGGSGANVLTF
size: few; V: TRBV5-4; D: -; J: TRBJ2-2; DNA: TGTGCCAGCAGCTCTATCGGAAAGAACACCGGGGAGCTGTTTTTT; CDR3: CASSSIGKNTGELFF
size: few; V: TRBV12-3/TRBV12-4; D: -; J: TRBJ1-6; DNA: TGTGCCAGCAGACGGACAGTCGATAATTCACCCCTCCACTTT; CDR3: CASRRTVDNSPLHF
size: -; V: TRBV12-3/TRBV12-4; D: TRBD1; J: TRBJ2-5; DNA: TGTGCCAGGAGTTCAACGACAGGGGAAGAGACCCAGTACTTC; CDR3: CARSSTTGEETQYF
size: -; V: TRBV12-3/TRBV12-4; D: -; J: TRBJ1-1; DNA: TGTGCCAGCAGCGAAACAGGTAACTCTAAGAGCACTGAAGCTTTCTTT; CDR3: CASSETGNSKSTEAFF
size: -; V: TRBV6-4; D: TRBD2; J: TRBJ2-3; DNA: TGTGCCAGCAGTGACCAAACGGGGGGATCAGATACGCAGTATTTT; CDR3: CASSDQTGGSDTQYF
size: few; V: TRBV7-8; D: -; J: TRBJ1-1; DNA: TGTGCCAGCAGGTCGGATGAGGTAACTGAAGCTTTCTTT; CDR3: CASRSDEVTEAFF
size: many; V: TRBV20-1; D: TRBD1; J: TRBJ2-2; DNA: TGCAGTGCCTTAGGACAGGGACGAACCGGGGAGCTGTTTTTT; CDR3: CSALGQGRTGELFF
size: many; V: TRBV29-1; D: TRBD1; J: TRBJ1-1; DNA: TGCAGCGCAAACATCCGGGACAGGGTGAACACTGAAGCTTTCTTT; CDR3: CSANIRDRVNTEAFF
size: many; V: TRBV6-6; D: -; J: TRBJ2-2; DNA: TGTGCCAGCAGGCCCACTAGATACACCGGGGAGCTGTTTTTT; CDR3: CASRPTRYTGELFF
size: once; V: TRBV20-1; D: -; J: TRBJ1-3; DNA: TGCAGTACTAGAGTGGGGACAATAGGAAACACCATATATTTT; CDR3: CSTRVGTIGNTIYF
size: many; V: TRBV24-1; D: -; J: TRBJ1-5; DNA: TGTGCCACCTCCGGCGATGGCAATCAGCCCCAGCATTTT; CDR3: CATSGDGNQPQHF
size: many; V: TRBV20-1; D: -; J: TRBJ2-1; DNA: TGCAGTGCTACCAAAGGGGGAATCGGGTACAATGAGCAGTTCTTC; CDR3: CSATKGGIGYNEQFF
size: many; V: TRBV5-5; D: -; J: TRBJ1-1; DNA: TGTGCCAGCAGCACGGGGCAGTACTATGAAGCTTTCTTT; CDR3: CASSTGQYYEAFF
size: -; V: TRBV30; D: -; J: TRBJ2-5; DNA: TGTGCCTGGAGCACAACCCGACCGGGAGCCGCAGAGACTCAGTACTTC; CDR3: CAWSTTRPGAAETQYF
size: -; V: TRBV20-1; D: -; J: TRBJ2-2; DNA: TGCAGTGTACAATGGGACACCGGGGATCTGTTTTTT; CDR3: CSVQWDTGDLFF
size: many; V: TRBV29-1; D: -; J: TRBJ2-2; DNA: TGCAGCGGGGGGGATGGGGCCGGCGGGGAGCTGTTTTTT; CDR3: CSGGDGAGGELFF
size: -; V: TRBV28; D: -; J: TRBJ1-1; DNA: TGTGCCAGCACGCTCGGGGGCTACAACACTGAAGCTTTGTTT; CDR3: CASTLGGYNTEALF
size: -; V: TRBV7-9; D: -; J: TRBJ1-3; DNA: TGTGCCAACCTGGGATCCTCTGGAAACACCATATATTTT; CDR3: CANLGSSGNTIYF
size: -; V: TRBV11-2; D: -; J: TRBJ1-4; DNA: TGTGCCAGCAGCTTAACGGGGGAAGAAAAACTGCTTTTT; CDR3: CASSLTGEEKLLF
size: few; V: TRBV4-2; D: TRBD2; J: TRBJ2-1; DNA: TGTGCCAGCAGCCAAGGGACTAGCGCTTACAATGAGCAGTTCTTC; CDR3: CASSQGTSAYNEQFF
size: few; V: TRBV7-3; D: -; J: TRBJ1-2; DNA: TGTGCCAGCAGCTTAACTGGCGGTATCCTGGGTGGCTACACCTTC; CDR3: CASSLTGGILGGYTF